Here is one TCR beta chain with its context. What it binds is unknown. This record comes from a study of radiotherapy plus CTLA-4 blockade in lung cancer. Some clones are missing from TCRdb's copy, which holds only in-frame ones; the method was immunoSEQ multiplex PCR. Of around 65,000 clones detected, approximately 80% appear once; the ten largest clones hold about 4.2%. Germline V gene sequence: CDR1 SGHRS, CDR2 YFSETQ. Trimming removed 9 bases from V and 0 bases from J, with 14 bases in between. This CDR3 is built from 14 residues. Broader study findings: How blood T cell clones changed early, along with interferon-beta, reportedly forecast response best.

The TCR sequence derives from a human donor with non-small cell lung cancer who had a complete response to radiotherapy plus ipilimumab. The chain carries TRBV5-1 and TRBJ2-3, with unresolved D. Material: peripheral blood, obtained from a patient treated with radiotherapy plus ipilimumab. The CDR3 nucleotides are TGCGCCACCCGTGGAGATTCTAGCACAGATACGCAGTATTTT. Its protein is CATRGDSSTDTQYF.